This TCR beta chain originates from a study of post-analysis software for immune sequencing data. Presence of unique molecular identifiers characterized the TCR beta cDNA libraries. Yield was some 540,000 cDNA molecules from about 1 to 10 million T cells. Via MiXCR, TCRdb re-called the PCR reads, giving one row per CDR3 protein. Here the sample spans approximately 570,000 distinct CDR3 sequences, 44% being singletons. The sequence was collected from a girl aged 10-17 years with multiple sclerosis. Source material: blood.

The CDR3 DNA sequence: TGTGCCAGCAGTTACTCGCCGGGACGGTCCACAGATACGCAGTATTTT. Its translation: CASSYSPGRSTDTQYF. The chain recombines TRBV6-5 with TRBJ2-3; the D call may be TRBD1 or TRBD2 (5 bases each). The germline gives CDR1 MNHEY, CDR2 SVGAGI. The CDR3 consists of 16 residues. V dropped 0 bases and J dropped 2 bases, with 12 bases sitting between them.